This TCR beta chain was obtained from a study of blood T cells in healthy people across ages. A second roughly 7 to 11 cycle PCR used barcoded and J-beta primers. Each CDR3 protein is one row after TCRdb ran MiXCR on the 5' RACE reads. There are roughly 700,000 distinct CDR3 sequences in the sample; approximately 49% occur only once, and approximately 32% lies in the top ten. Trimming cost V 0 bases and J 5 bases, with 8 bases left between them. The CDR3 runs to 13 residues. The germline CDR1 and CDR2 sequences are SGDLS and YYNGEE. The genes are TRBV9 and TRBJ2-5; D remains ambiguous. The clonotype was recovered from a woman in her sixties in good health. The sequencing sample was made of blood. The CDR3 DNA follows: TGTGCCAGCAGCGTAGACGGTTTTGAGACCCAGTACTTC. This sequence encodes CASSVDGFETQYF. Drawing the rest from reference TRBV9 and TRBJ2-5, the complete variable domain is DSGVTQTPKHLITATGQRVTLRCSPRSGDLSVYWYQQSLDQGLQFLIQYYNGEERAKGNILERFSAQQFPDLHSELNLSSLELGDSALYFCASSVDGFETQYFGPGTRLLVL.